This T cell receptor (beta chain) was captured by sequencing in a study of blood T cell repertoires in COVID-19. Study at large: There were acute and convalescent COVID-19 samples, and they came from the United States, Italy and Spain. Sources were T cells, B-cell-depleted T cells, or PBMCs; the material itself was cDNA or gDNA.

Produced via immunoSEQ multiplex PCR; TCRdb's table is partial and in-frame only. The table has fewer than 400,000 clones, 80% to 90% seen once. Germline V lookup: CDR1 GTSNPN, CDR2 SVGIG (reference sequence). The CDR3 has 16 amino acids. V lost 0 bases and J 7 bases, leaving 21 bases between the germline ends. In terms of age and location, participants ranged from roughly 18 to 100 years and lived in 24 US areas. The sequence was obtained from a man aged 30-40 years who had recovered from COVID-19. The chain links TRBV30 to TRBJ1-2, with D perhaps matching TRBD1 (6 bases). The specimen sequenced was PBMCs or T cells enriched from blood (not recorded which). The CDR3 region has the DNA TGTGCCTGGAGTGTCCGCCACTATACAGGGATCGCTGGCTACACCTTC. Translating it yields CAWSVRHYTGIAGYTF.